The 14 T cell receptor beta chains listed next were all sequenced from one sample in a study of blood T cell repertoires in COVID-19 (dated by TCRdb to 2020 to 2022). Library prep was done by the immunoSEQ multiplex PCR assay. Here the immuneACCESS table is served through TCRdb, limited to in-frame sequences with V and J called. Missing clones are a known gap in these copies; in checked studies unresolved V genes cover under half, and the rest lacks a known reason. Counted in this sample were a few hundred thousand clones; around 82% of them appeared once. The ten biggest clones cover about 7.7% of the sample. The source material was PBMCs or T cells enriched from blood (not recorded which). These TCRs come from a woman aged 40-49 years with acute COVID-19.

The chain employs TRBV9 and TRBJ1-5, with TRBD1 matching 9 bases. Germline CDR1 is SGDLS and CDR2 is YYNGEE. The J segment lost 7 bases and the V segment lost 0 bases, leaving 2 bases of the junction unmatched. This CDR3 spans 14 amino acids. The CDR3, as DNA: TGTGCCAGCAGCGTAGAGGGACAGGGCCAGCCCCAGCATTTT. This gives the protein CASSVEGQGQPQHF.

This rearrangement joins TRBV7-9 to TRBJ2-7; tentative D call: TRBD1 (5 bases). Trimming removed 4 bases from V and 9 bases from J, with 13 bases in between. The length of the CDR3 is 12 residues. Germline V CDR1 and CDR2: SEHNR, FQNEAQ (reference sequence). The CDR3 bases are TGTGCCAGCAGCTCCCAGGGTTCGGGGCAGTACTTC. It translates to CASSSQGSGQYF.

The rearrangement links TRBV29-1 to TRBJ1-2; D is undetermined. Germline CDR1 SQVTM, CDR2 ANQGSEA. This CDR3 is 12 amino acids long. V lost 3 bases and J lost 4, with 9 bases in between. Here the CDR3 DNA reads TGCAGCGTTGACGAGGTTGGCTATGGCTACACCTTC. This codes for CSVDEVGYGYTF. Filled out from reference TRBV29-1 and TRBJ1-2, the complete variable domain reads SAVISQKPSRDICQRGTSLTIQCQVDSQVTMMFWYRQQPGQSLTLIATANQGSEATYESGFVIDKFPISRPNLTFSTLTVSNMSPEDSSIYLCSVDEVGYGYTFGSGTRLTVV.

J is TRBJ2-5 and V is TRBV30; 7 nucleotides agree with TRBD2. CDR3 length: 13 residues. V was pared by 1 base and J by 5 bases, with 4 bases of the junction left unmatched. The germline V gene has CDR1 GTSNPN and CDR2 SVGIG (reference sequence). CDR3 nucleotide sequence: TGTGCCTGGAGTGGCGGGAGAGGGGAGACCCAGTACTTC. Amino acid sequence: CAWSGGRGETQYF.

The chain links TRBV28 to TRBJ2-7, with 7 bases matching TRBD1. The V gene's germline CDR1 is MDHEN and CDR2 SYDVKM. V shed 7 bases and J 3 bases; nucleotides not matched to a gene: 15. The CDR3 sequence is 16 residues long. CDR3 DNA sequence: TGTGCCAGCACCGCGGACAGGACCTACCAAAACTACGAGCAGTACTTC. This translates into CASTADRTYQNYEQYF.

CDR3 coding DNA: TGTGCCAGCAGTTTATCAGGGACTCATAGCAATCAGCCCCAGCATTTT. It specifies CASSLSGTHSNQPQHF. This chain joins TRBV27 and TRBJ1-5, with a weak D call TRBD1 (5 bases). V gave up 0 bases and J gave up 0 bases, with 9 bases separating them. Germline V gene sequence: CDR1 MNHEY, CDR2 SMNVEV (reference sequence). This CDR3 region has 16 residues.

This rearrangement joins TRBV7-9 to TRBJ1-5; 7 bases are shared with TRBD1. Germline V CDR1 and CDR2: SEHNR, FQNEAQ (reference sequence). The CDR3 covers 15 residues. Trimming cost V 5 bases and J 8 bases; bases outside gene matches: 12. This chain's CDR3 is CASSALTGSMEPQHF. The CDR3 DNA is TGTGCCAGCAGCGCCTTGACAGGGAGTATGGAGCCCCAGCATTTT.

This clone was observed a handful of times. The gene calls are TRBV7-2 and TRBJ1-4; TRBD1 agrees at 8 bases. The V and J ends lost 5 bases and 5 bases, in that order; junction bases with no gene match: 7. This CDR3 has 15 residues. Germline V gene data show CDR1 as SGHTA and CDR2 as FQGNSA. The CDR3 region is CASSPDRGLNEKLFF. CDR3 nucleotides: TGTGCCAGCAGCCCCGACAGGGGCCTGAATGAAAAACTGTTTTTT.

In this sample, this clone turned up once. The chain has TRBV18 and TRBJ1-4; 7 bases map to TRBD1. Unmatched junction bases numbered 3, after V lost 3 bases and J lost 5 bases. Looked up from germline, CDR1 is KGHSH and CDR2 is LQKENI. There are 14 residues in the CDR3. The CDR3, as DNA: TGTGCCAGCTCACCCGTACAGGGGAATGAAAAACTGTTTTTT. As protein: CASSPVQGNEKLFF.

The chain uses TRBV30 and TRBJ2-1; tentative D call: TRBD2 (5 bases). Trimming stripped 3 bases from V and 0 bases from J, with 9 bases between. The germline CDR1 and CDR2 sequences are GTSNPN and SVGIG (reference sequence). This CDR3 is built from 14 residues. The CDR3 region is CAWSQRSSYNEQFF. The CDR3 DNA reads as TGTGCCTGGAGCCAGCGGAGCTCCTACAATGAGCAGTTCTTC. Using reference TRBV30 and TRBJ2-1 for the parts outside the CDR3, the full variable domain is SQTIHQWPATLVQPVGSPLSLECTVEGTSNPNLYWYRQAAGRGLQLLFYSVGIGQISSEVPQNLSASRPQDRQFILSSKKLLLSDSGFYLCAWSQRSSYNEQFFGPGTRLTVL.

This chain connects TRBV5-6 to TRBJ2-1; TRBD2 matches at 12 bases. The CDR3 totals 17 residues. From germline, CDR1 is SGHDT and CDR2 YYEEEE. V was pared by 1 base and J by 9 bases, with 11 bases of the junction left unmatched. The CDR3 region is CASSLTPLAGGLGEQFF. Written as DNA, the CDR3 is TGTGCCAGCAGCTTGACACCCCTAGCGGGGGGGCTCGGTGAGCAGTTCTTC.

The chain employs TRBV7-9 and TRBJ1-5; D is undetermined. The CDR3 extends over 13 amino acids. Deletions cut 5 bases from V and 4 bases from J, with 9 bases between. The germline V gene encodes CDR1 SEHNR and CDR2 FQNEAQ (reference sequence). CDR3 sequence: CASSRSGNQPQHF. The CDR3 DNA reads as TGTGCCAGCAGCCGAAGCGGGAATCAGCCCCAGCATTTT.

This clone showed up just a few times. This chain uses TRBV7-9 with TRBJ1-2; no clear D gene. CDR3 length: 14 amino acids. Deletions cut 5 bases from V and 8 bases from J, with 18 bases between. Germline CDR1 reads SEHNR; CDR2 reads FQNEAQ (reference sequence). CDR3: CASSLSGPGGGYTF. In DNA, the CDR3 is TGTGCCAGCAGCCTTAGCGGCCCCGGAGGAGGCTACACCTTC.

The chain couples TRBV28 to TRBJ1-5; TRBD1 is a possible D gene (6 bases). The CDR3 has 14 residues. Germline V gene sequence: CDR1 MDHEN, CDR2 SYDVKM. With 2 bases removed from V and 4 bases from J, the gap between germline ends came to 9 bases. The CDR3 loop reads CASSLVRGNQPQHF. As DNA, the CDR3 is TGTGCCAGCAGTTTAGTTAGGGGGAATCAGCCCCAGCATTTT.